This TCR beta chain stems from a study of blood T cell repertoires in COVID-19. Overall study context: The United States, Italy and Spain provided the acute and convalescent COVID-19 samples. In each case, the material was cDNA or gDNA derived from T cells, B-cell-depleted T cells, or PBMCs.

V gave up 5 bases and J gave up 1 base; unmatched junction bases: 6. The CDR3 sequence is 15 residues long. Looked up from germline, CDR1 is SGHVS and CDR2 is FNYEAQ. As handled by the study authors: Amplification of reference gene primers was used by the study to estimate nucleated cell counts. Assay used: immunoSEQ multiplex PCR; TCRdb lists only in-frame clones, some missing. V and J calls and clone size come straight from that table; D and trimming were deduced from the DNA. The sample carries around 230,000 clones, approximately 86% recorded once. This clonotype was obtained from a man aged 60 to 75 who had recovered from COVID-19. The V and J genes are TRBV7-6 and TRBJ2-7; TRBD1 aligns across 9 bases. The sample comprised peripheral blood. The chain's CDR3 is CASSISGQGSYEQYF. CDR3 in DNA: TGTGCCAGCAGCATATCGGGACAGGGTTCCTACGAGCAGTACTTC.